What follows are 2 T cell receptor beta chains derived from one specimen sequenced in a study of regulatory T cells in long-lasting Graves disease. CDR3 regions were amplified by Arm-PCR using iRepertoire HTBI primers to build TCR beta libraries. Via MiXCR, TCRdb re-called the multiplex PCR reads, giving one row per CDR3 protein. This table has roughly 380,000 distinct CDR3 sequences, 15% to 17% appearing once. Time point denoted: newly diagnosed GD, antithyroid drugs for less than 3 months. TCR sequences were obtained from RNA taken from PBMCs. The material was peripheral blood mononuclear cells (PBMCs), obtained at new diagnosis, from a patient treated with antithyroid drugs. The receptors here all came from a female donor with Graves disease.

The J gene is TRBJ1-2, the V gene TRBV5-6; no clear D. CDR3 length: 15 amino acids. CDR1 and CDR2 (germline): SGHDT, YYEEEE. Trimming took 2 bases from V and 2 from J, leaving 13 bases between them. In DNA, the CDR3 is TGTGCCAGCAGCTTCGACGTCAAGGTGAACTATGGCTACACCTTC. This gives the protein CASSFDVKVNYGYTF.

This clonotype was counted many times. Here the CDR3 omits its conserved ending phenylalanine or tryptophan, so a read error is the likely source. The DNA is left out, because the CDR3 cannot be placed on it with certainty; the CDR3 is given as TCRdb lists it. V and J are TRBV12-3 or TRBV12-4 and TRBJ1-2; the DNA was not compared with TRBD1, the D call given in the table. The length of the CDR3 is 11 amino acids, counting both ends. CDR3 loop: CASRGTGAPTS.